The next 29 T cell receptor beta chains were all read from a single sample in a study of beta chain features in type 1 diabetes. Overall study results and limits: TCRB CDR3s were moderately but significantly shorter in Type 1 diabetes patients in all four CD4+ subsets.

The whole isolated RNA underwent reverse transcription, so sequencing captured expressed TCRB transcripts. Sequenced by immunoSEQ multiplex PCR; TCRdb stores in-frame clones only, minus some. The data show 300,000 to 350,000 clones, 13% seen once. The antigens for these receptors are not known. The sample consisted of naive CD4+ T cells from blood. Receptor source: a woman aged 18-29 years with type 1 diabetes.

The rearrangement joins TRBV5-4 to TRBJ2-1; 8 nucleotides align to TRBD2. The CDR3 length is 15 residues. After removal of 1 base from V and 2 bases from J, the junction contained 2 bases not matched to a gene. In germline, CDR1 is SGHNT, CDR2 YYREEE (reference sequence). The CDR3 bases are TGTGCCAGCAGCTTGACTAGCGGCCCCTACAATGAGCAGTTCTTC. Translating gives CASSLTSGPYNEQFF.

This clone was counted between two and nine times. The chain joins TRBV19 to TRBJ1-2, with TRBD1 identical over 7 bases. This CDR3 is built from 12 residues. CDR1 and CDR2 (germline): LNHDA, SQIVND (reference sequence). V shed 5 bases and J 11 bases; nucleotides not matched to a gene: 8. Here the CDR3 reads CASSAGTASYTF. The CDR3 coding sequence is TGTGCCAGTAGTGCCGGGACAGCTTCTTACACCTTC.

This sequence joins TRBV27 and TRBJ2-1, with no clear D. V was clipped by 2 bases and J by 0 bases, with 14 bases between them. This CDR3 spans 17 amino acids. Germline CDR1 MNHEY, CDR2 SMNVEV (reference sequence). CDR3 protein: CASSLPKTQSSYNEQFF. CDR3 sequence (DNA): TGTGCCAGCAGTTTACCGAAGACACAGAGCTCCTACAATGAGCAGTTCTTC.

The genes are TRBV2 and TRBJ2-2; D might be TRBD2 (5 bases). Per germline, CDR1 SNHLY and CDR2 FYNNEI. V shed 6 bases and J shed 2 bases, with 13 bases lying between them. The CDR3 has 15 amino acids. This CDR3 reads CASRGGLINTGELFF. The CDR3 nucleotides are TGTGCCAGCAGAGGAGGACTGATAAACACCGGGGAGCTGTTTTTT.

This chain connects TRBV5-1 to TRBJ1-4; 8 bases match TRBD1. After removal of 3 bases from V and 5 bases from J, the junction contained 3 bases not matched to a gene. Germline V gene lookup returns CDR1 SGHRS and CDR2 YFSETQ. This CDR3 region has 14 residues. DNA for the CDR3: TGCGCCAGCAGCTCGGGACAGGCAAATGAAAAACTGTTTTTT. Amino acids: CASSSGQANEKLFF.

This clone was picked up a small number of times. The chain is built from TRBV5-1 and TRBJ1-1; no clear D gene. CDR1 is SGHRS and CDR2 is YFSETQ in the germline V gene. V gave up 2 bases and J gave up 1 base, with 9 bases separating them. The CDR3 is 14 residues long. CDR3 bases: TGCGCCAGCAGCTTACTACTGGGGAACACTGAAGCTTTCTTT. Its translation: CASSLLLGNTEAFF. Looking up the rest from reference TRBV5-1 and TRBJ1-1 gives the full variable domain: KAGVTQTPRYLIKTRGQQVTLSCSPISGHRSVSWYQQTPGQGLQFLFEYFSETQRNKGNFPGRFSGRQFSNSRSEMNVSTLELGDSALYLCASSLLLGNTEAFFGQGTRLTVV.

The CDR3 loop is CASSLELAGGYEQYF. DNA of the CDR3: TGCGCCAGCAGCTTGGAGCTAGCGGGGGGCTACGAGCAGTACTTC. V and J are TRBV5-1 and TRBJ2-7, with 11 positions matching TRBD2. The V gene end was trimmed by 0 bases and the J gene end by 3 bases; junction bases not matched to a gene: 2. CDR1 is SGHRS and CDR2 is YFSETQ in the germline V gene. The CDR3 totals 15 residues.

This clone was seen only a few times. The rearrangement joins TRBV28 to TRBJ2-4, with 7 bases aligning to TRBD2. The germline gives CDR1 MDHEN, CDR2 SYDVKM. The CDR3 loop spans 14 amino acids. V lost 4 bases to trimming and J lost 5 bases; unmatched junction nucleotides: 5. CDR3 region: CASSWGGGENIQYF. The CDR3 DNA is TGTGCCAGCAGTTGGGGGGGAGGGGAAAACATTCAGTACTTC.

V is TRBV5-1 and J is TRBJ1-2; no definite D call. This CDR3 spans 13 amino acids. The germline CDR1 and CDR2 sequences are SGHRS and YFSETQ. Trimming left V 2 bases short and J 4 bases short, with 9 bases between. The CDR3 spells CASSFEEGYGYTF. The CDR3 bases are TGCGCCAGCAGCTTTGAGGAAGGCTATGGCTACACCTTC.

This clone turned up a few times. The chain couples TRBV16 to TRBJ2-1; D is unclear. V dropped 1 base and J dropped 6 bases, with 7 bases sitting between them. CDR1 KGHSY and CDR2 FQNENV come from the germline V gene. The CDR3 has 13 amino acids. Here the CDR3 reads CASSQWAPNEQFF. DNA for the CDR3: TGTGCCAGCAGCCAATGGGCCCCCAATGAGCAGTTCTTC. Full variable domain (outside the CDR3, taken from reference TRBV16 and TRBJ2-1): GEEVAQTPKHLVRGEGQKAKLYCAPIKGHSYVFWYQQVLKNEFKFLISFQNENVFDETGMPKERFSAKCLPNSPCSLEIQATKLEDSAVYFCASSQWAPNEQFFGPGTRLTVL.

This clone was seen a handful of times. Additional DNA sequences in this sample encode the identical CDR3. The chain is built from TRBV5-1 and TRBJ1-1; no reliable D call. This CDR3 is 12 amino acids long. The V gene's germline CDR1 is SGHRS and CDR2 YFSETQ. V lost 4 bases and J lost 3, with 7 bases in between. The DNA of the CDR3 is TGCGCCAGCAGCCTCGGGGACACTGAAGCTTTCTTT. Protein product: CASSLGDTEAFF.

The rearrangement uses TRBV18 and TRBJ2-1; 8 bases match TRBD2. The V and J ends lost 1 base and 6 bases, in that order; junction bases with no gene match: 11. Germline V gene lookup returns CDR1 KGHSH and CDR2 LQKENI. CDR3 size: 17 residues. CDR3 sequence: CASSPRISGNLPNEQFF. In DNA, the CDR3 is TGTGCCAGCTCACCACGGATTAGCGGGAACCTCCCCAATGAGCAGTTCTTC.

This chain links TRBV6-5 with TRBJ1-2; D unresolved. Trimming stripped 0 bases from V and 4 bases from J, with 12 bases between. The germline CDR1 and CDR2 sequences are MNHEY and SVGAGI. This CDR3 region has 15 residues. CDR3 protein: CASSYSRVRSYGYTF. The CDR3 DNA sequence: TGTGCCAGCAGTTACTCGAGAGTTAGATCCTATGGCTACACCTTC.

This clone was counted between two and nine times. The chain carries TRBV18 and TRBJ1-4; TRBD1 aligns across 8 bases. This CDR3 contains 14 residues. J gave up 8 bases and V 6 bases, and 8 bases lay outside the gene matches. The germline V gene has CDR1 KGHSH and CDR2 LQKENI. CDR3 protein: CASSQGQGREKLFF. CDR3 in DNA: TGTGCCAGCTCGCAAGGACAGGGTCGGGAAAAACTGTTTTTT.

This chain links TRBV5-1 with TRBJ2-3; TRBD1 agrees at 8 bases. V dropped 2 bases and J dropped 6; count of bases not matched to a gene: 5. The length of the CDR3 is 14 residues. CDR1 SGHRS and CDR2 YFSETQ come from the germline V gene. The chain's CDR3 is CASSFPDRVDTQYF. CDR3 nucleotide sequence: TGCGCCAGCAGCTTCCCGGACAGGGTGGATACGCAGTATTTT.

V gene TRBV11-3 combines with J gene TRBJ2-2, with D tentatively TRBD2 (5 bases). CDR1 SGHNT and CDR2 YENEEA come from the germline V gene. V was cut by 5 bases and J by 6 bases, with 10 bases left in between. There are 13 residues in the CDR3. The CDR3 DNA reads as TGTGCCAGCAGCCCACTAGTGGCCGGGGAGCTGTTTTTT. Translation: CASSPLVAGELFF.

Only a few counts were recorded for this clone. The chain combines TRBV4-3 with TRBJ2-1, with TRBD2 identical over 11 bases. The V gene end was trimmed by 0 bases and the J gene end by 9 bases; junction bases not matched to a gene: 7. Germline V gene sequence: CDR1 LGHNA, CDR2 YSLEER. This CDR3 comprises 16 residues. This chain's CDR3 is CASSQDGASGRIEQFF. CDR3 coding DNA: TGCGCCAGCAGCCAAGATGGGGCTAGCGGGAGGATTGAGCAGTTCTTC.

The chain recombines TRBV15 with TRBJ1-1, with D possibly being TRBD1 (5 bases). V was trimmed by 0 bases and J by 5 bases, leaving 19 bases between them. Germline V lookup: CDR1 LNHNV, CDR2 YYDKDF (reference sequence). The CDR3 length is 17 residues. Here the CDR3 reads CATSRDRGDSRTTEAFF. CDR3 nucleotides: TGTGCCACCAGCAGAGATAGGGGCGACAGCAGAACGACTGAAGCTTTCTTT.

This clone was observed a few times. The V and J genes are TRBV5-1 and TRBJ2-5; tentative D call: TRBD1 (6 bases). V was shortened by 1 base and J by 0 bases, with 7 bases between the two germline ends. The CDR3 length is 14 residues. CDR1 and CDR2 (germline): SGHRS, YFSETQ. The DNA for the CDR3 is TGCGCCAGCAGCTTGCGGACAGACCAAGAGACCCAGTACTTC. Its protein product is CASSLRTDQETQYF.

The chain combines TRBV2 with TRBJ2-1; tentative D call: TRBD2 (5 bases). Germline V gives CDR1 SNHLY, CDR2 FYNNEI. The CDR3 runs to 13 residues. V dropped 8 bases and J dropped 8 bases, with 16 bases sitting between them. CDR3 protein: CASRPSGRDEQFF. CDR3 sequence (DNA): TGTGCCAGCCGACCCTCTGGGCGGGATGAGCAGTTCTTC.

The chain recombines TRBV7-9 with TRBJ1-2; weak D call: TRBD1 (5 bases). The CDR3 covers 15 residues. V lost 1 base and J lost 9, with 18 bases in between. Looked up from germline, CDR1 is SEHNR and CDR2 is FQNEAQ (reference sequence). Written as DNA, the CDR3 is TGTGCCAGCAGCTTAGAGTGGGGACTCCATAAAAGCTACACCTTC. As protein: CASSLEWGLHKSYTF. The complete variable domain, with remaining parts taken from reference TRBV7-9 and TRBJ1-2, reads DTGVSQNPRHKITKRGQNVTFRCDPISEHNRLYWYRQTLGQGPEFLTYFQNEAQLEKSRLLSDRFSAERPKGSFSTLEIQRTEQGDSAMYLCASSLEWGLHKSYTFGSGTRLTVV.

Only a few counts were recorded for this clone. The genes are TRBV7-9 and TRBJ2-3; TRBD1 aligns across 10 bases. The CDR3 has 15 amino acids. The germline gives CDR1 SEHNR, CDR2 FQNEAQ (reference sequence). Losses at the gene ends were 5 bases for V and 4 bases for J; bases not matched to a gene: 6. CDR3 sequence: CASSPGQGDSDTQYF. CDR3 nucleotides: TGTGCCAGCAGCCCCGGACAGGGGGATTCAGATACGCAGTATTTT.

The chain has TRBV30 and TRBJ2-5; 7 nucleotides match TRBD1. The CDR3 consists of 12 residues. The V gene's germline CDR1 is GTSNPN and CDR2 SVGIG (reference sequence). The junction had 0 bases not matched to a gene; V was cut back by 3 bases and J by 2 bases. In DNA, the CDR3 is TGTGCCTGGAGCAGGGGGCAAGAGACCCAGTACTTC. As protein: CAWSRGQETQYF.

The table lists this clone with a few counts. The chain recombines TRBV19 with TRBJ2-1; the match to TRBD2 covers 15 bases. J lost 5 bases, V lost 7 bases, and 12 bases had no gene match. Germline CDR1 LNHDA, CDR2 SQIVND (reference sequence). This CDR3 region has 18 residues. CDR3 nucleotides: TGTGCCAGTACTCAAGACGGGACTAGCGGGAGGAGACACAATGAGCAGTTCTTC. It specifies CASTQDGTSGRRHNEQFF.

V and J are TRBV7-8 and TRBJ2-7; 11 bases fit TRBD2. Looked up from germline, CDR1 is SGHVS and CDR2 is FQNEAQ. The CDR3 length is 15 residues. J was trimmed by 7 bases and V by 2 bases; bases with no gene match: 7. For the CDR3, the DNA is TGTGCCAGCAGCTTAATAGCGGGAGGGCCGGGTGAGCAGTACTTC. Its translation: CASSLIAGGPGEQYF. The full variable domain, completed using reference TRBV7-8 and TRBJ2-7, is GAGVSQSPRYKVAKRGQDVALRCDPISGHVSLFWYQQALGQGPEFLTYFQNEAQLDKSGLPSDRFFAERPEGSVSTLKIQRTQQEDSAVYLCASSLIAGGPGEQYFGPGTRLTVT.

This clone has a handful of counts. This sequence joins TRBV29-1 and TRBJ2-2; D possibly corresponds to TRBD2 (6 bases). V gave up 0 bases and J gave up 7 bases, with 21 bases separating them. The germline V gene has CDR1 SQVTM and CDR2 ANQGSEA. The CDR3 is 17 residues long. CDR3 sequence reads: CSVEDSTSLLSNGELFF. The CDR3 DNA sequence: TGCAGCGTTGAAGATAGCACTAGCCTCTTGTCAAACGGGGAGCTGTTTTTT.

The table lists this clone with a few counts. The chain is built from TRBV5-1 and TRBJ2-5; TRBD2 agrees at 7 bases. The V gene end was trimmed by 4 bases and the J gene end by 1 base; junction bases not matched to a gene: 7. The CDR3 contains 15 residues. Germline V gene data show CDR1 as SGHRS and CDR2 as YFSETQ. CDR3 DNA: TGCGCCAGCAGCGTACAGACTAGCATCCAAGAGACCCAGTACTTC. Translation gives CASSVQTSIQETQYF.

The genes are TRBV7-8 and TRBJ1-1; D is possibly TRBD1 (5 bases). The CDR3 extends over 14 amino acids. Germline CDR1 reads SGHVS; CDR2 reads FQNEAQ. V dropped 5 bases and J dropped 5 bases, with 15 bases sitting between them. The CDR3 loop is CASSAHAGKTEAFF. CDR3 DNA: TGTGCCAGCAGCGCACACGCAGGGAAGACTGAAGCTTTCTTT.

The rearrangement links TRBV19 to TRBJ1-2; D might be TRBD1 (6 bases). Trimming removed 5 bases from V and 4 bases from J, with 14 bases in between. This CDR3 is 14 amino acids long. CDR1 is LNHDA and CDR2 is SQIVND in the germline V gene (reference sequence). This CDR3 reads CASSRAQGSYGYTF. The CDR3 DNA is TGTGCCAGTAGTCGAGCACAGGGTAGCTATGGCTACACCTTC.